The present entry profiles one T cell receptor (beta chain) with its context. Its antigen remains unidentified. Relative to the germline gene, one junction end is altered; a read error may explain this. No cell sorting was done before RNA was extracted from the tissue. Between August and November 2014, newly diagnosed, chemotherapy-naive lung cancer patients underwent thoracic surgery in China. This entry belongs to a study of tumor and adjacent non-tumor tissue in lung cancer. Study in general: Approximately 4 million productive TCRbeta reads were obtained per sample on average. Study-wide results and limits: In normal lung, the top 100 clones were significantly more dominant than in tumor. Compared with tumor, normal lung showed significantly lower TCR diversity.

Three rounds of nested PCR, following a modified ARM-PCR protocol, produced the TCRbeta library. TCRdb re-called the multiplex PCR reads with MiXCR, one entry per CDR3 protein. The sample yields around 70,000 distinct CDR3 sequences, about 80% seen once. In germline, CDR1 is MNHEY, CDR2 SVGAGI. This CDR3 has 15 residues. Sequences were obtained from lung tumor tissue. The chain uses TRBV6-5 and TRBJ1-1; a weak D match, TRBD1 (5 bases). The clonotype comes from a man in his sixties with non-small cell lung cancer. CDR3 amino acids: CASSYSCRAGAEASF. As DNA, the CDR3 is TGTGCCAGCAGTTACTCCTGCAGGGCTGGGGCTGAAGCTTCCTTT.